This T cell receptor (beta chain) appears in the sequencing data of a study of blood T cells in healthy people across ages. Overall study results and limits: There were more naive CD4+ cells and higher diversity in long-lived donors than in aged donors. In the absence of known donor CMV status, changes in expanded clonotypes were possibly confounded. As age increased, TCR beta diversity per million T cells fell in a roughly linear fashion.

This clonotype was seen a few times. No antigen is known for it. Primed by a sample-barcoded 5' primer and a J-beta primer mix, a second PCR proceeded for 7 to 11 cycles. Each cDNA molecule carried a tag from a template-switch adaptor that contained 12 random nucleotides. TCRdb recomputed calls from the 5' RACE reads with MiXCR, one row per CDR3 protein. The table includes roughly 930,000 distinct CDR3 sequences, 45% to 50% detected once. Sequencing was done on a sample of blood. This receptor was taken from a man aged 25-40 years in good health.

The CDR3 protein is CSASPRDPTDTQYF. The DNA of the CDR3 is TGCAGTGCTAGTCCCAGGGACCCCACAGATACGCAGTATTTT. The J gene is TRBJ2-3, the V gene TRBV20-1, with D perhaps assigned TRBD1 or TRBD2 (5 bases each). The CDR3 is 14 amino acids. The V and J ends lost 3 bases and 2 bases respectively, with 12 bases between them. Per the germline V gene, CDR1 is DFQATT and CDR2 is SNEGSKA (reference sequence).